Listed below are T cell receptor beta chains from one sample, sequenced in a study of T cell responses to AZD1222 COVID-19 vaccine. The data were produced by immunoSEQ multiplex PCR, yet TCRdb's version contains in-frame clones alone and is incomplete. The data show approximately 73,000 clones, with roughly 85% seen just once and 2.9% held by the top ten. The source material was peripheral blood, sampled on day 0 of AZD1222 vaccination. The receptors here all came from an adult in good health. CDR3s include the opening cysteine and the closing phenylalanine or tryptophan. A D gene is named only where the DNA matches it firmly. Some rows mark clone size as missing; the rest say once, few, many or name a class of expanded clone.

DNA: TGTGCCAGCAGCCTCGACAGGGTGGGCTATGGCTACACCTTC; CDR3: CASSLDRVGYGYTF; J: TRBJ1-2; V: TRBV11-2; size: few; D: TRBD1
DNA: TGTGCCAGCTGGAGCGGGGAGCGGAACTATGGCTACACCTTC; CDR3: CASWSGERNYGYTF; J: TRBJ1-2; V: TRBV7-9; size: NA; D: NA
DNA: TGTGCCACCCAGGGGGGGCTGGACACTGAAGCTTTCTTT; CDR3: CATQGGLDTEAFF; J: TRBJ1-1; V: TRBV10-3; size: NA; D: TRBD1
DNA: TGTGCCAGCAGCTTAGATCAGGGAACTGGCTACACCTTC; CDR3: CASSLDQGTGYTF; J: TRBJ1-2; V: TRBV7-2; size: NA; D: NA
DNA: TGTGCCAGCAGCCCCCTGGGGGTAGGGGAGCAGTACTTC; CDR3: CASSPLGVGEQYF; J: TRBJ2-7; V: TRBV6-1; size: NA; D: NA
DNA: TGTGCCAGCAGCTTAGGGACGGGAGGCCACTACGAGCAGTACTTC; CDR3: CASSLGTGGHYEQYF; J: TRBJ2-7; V: TRBV7-7; size: NA; D: TRBD2
DNA: TGTGCCAGCAGCCAAGTCGGGACAGGGGTGGCCTACGAGCAGTACTTC; CDR3: CASSQVGTGVAYEQYF; J: TRBJ2-7; V: TRBV3-1/TRBV3-2; size: NA; D: TRBD1
DNA: TGTGCCAGCAGTGAGGCCCCCGGGGAGCTGTTTTTT; CDR3: CASSEAPGELFF; J: TRBJ2-2; V: TRBV2; size: NA; D: NA
DNA: TGTGCCATCAGTGAGTCGGGGGGAACTGAAGCTTTCTTT; CDR3: CAISESGGTEAFF; J: TRBJ1-1; V: TRBV10-3; size: once; D: NA
DNA: TGTGCCAGTAGGGACAGGGGTAGTTCCTACGAGCAGTACTTC; CDR3: CASRDRGSSYEQYF; J: TRBJ2-7; V: TRBV19; size: NA; D: TRBD1
DNA: TGCGCCAGCAGCTTCTCCCCGGGGGGAATCAATGAAGCTTTCTTT; CDR3: CASSFSPGGINEAFF; J: TRBJ1-1; V: TRBV5-1; size: NA; D: NA